This T cell receptor beta chain was sequenced in a study of human T cells and chemical hapten exposure. About the research overall: An area of 2 cm by 2 cm on upper inner arm skin received 2% DPC for sensitization. Patch tests put 0.01% DPC on the upper back, read at 6 days. TCR yield per sample varied, mainly due to pooled library volumes.

Described time point: pre-sensitization, week 0. Treatment: therapeutic diphenylcyclopropenone sensitization with weekly scalp DPC. TCRdb re-called the RACE reads through MiXCR, storing one row per CDR3 protein. The sample records about 40,000 distinct CDR3 sequences, about 10% being singletons. The germline V and J ends were trimmed by 6 bases and 4 bases, with 12 bases remaining between them. CDR1 is GTSNPN, CDR2 SVGIG, per germline (reference sequence). The CDR3 covers 12 residues. The receptor's source is a man aged 25 to 40 with alopecia areata. Some clones in this sample may be carry-over from other donors' samples. The source material was whole blood, sampled in connection with sensitization to the hapten diphenylcyclopropenone (DPC). V is TRBV30 and J is TRBJ1-2; a weak D match, TRBD1 (6 bases). CDR3 region: CACPGGGYGYTF. Written as DNA, the CDR3 is TGTGCCTGCCCCGGGGGCGGCTATGGCTACACCTTC.